This TCR beta chain originates from a study of shared clonotypes between healthy human individuals. Study findings and constraints: Clonotype sharing among donors likely depends on sequencing depth.

Generated by immunoSEQ multiplex PCR, the TCRdb table keeps only in-frame clones and is missing some. The sample records 600,000 to 750,000 clones, 90% being singletons. Details on this clone: The antigen is not known.

The sample comprised memory CD8+ T cells from PBMCs. The subset here: CD45RO+ cells pooled with CCR7-negative TemRA cells. The receptor comes from a young man in good health. Some clones in this sample may be carry-over from other donors' samples.

This CDR3 is CASSLEPGGVSREKLFF. The CDR3 DNA sequence: TGTGCCAGCAGTTTGGAGCCAGGGGGCGTCTCTAGGGAAAAACTGTTTTTT. The chain is built from TRBV28 and TRBJ1-4; the match to TRBD1 covers 8 bases. Per germline, CDR1 MDHEN and CDR2 SYDVKM. The CDR3 is made up of 17 amino acids. V shed 3 bases, J shed 8 bases, and the junction held 14 bases outside the gene matches.